What follows describes a single T cell receptor (beta chain). Its antigen remains unidentified. These data come from a study of T cell repertoires in cytomegalovirus infection. As for the study in general: A matching HLA type, together with CMV infection, was signaled by public TCR beta signatures.

Study-wide results and caveats: Adding up the frequency of public TCR beta families identified people who carried CMV plus the relevant HLA. Ex vivo responses were dominated by HLA-C-restricted CMV-specific TCR beta clonotypes.

The CDR3 has 12 amino acids. V gave up 3 bases and J gave up 7 bases, with 6 bases separating them. From germline, CDR1 is SGHTA and CDR2 FQGNSA. TCRdb passed the reads through MiXCR, listing each CDR3 protein once. The profile shows about 830,000 distinct CDR3 sequences, approximately 30% of them singletons. The specimen comprised cultured CD8+ T cells from PBMCs, sampled from culture after CMV antigen stimulation. The chain recombines TRBV7-2 with TRBJ2-2; no definite D call. The clonotype comes from a human donor in good health (CMV status not recorded). Some clones in this sample may be carry-over from other donors' samples. CDR3 loop: CASSFVYGELFF. Written as DNA, the CDR3 is TGTGCCAGCAGCTTCGTTTACGGGGAGCTGTTTTTT.